Here is one T cell receptor beta chain with its context. This clonotype was seen a handful of times. This receptor's antigen is unknown. One base away there is no much larger clone; base qualities are not given. The data stem from a study of human T cells and chemical hapten exposure (dated by TCRdb to the early 2020s). About the study as a whole: For sensitization, 2% DPC in acetone was applied to an approximately 2 cm by approximately 2 cm area of upper inner arm skin. Throughout the study period of 20 to 30 weeks, patients also received therapeutic DPC doses to the scalp every week. Patch tests used Finn chambers with 0.01% DPC on the upper back, scored after 6 days by International Contact Dermatitis Research Group standards. Most of the patients in the cohort were female, and the cohort covered alopecia areata with under or over 50% scalp involvement, alopecia totalis and alopecia universalis. The libraries were sequenced as a pool, and the TCR yield per sample differed mostly because of small variations in library volumes within the pool. In alopecia patients, the study followed how the peripheral blood TCR repertoire changed in vivo over primary and secondary sensitization to diphenylcyclopropenone (DPC), a hapten. Blood was sampled from patients pre-sensitization (week 0) and at 2, 6 and about 24 weeks after DPC sensitization. Under 30 alopecia patients gave blood for TCR sequencing at one to four time points (pre-sensitization, 2, 6 and 24 weeks).

Here is what the overall study found, with its caveats: After repeated subsampling, the strength of the expansion versus patch-test correlation and the threshold at which it became significant changed. The number of PT1 expanded TCRs positively correlated with patch test score, significant at thresholds 8, 16 and 32 but not 4. Significantly more large CDR3 similarity clusters were formed by expanded TCRs than by pre-sensitization or healthy control sets, consistent with antigen-driven responses. DPC sensitization did not change the number of TCRs with a frequency above 1 in 1000, and there was no evidence of changes in global repertoire structure. Because all patients had alopecia, a presumed autoimmune disease, the immune response of the patients might differ from that of healthy individuals.

In light of the paper, this sample's time point label describes: patch test 1, 2 weeks after DPC sensitization. In the paper's terms, the treatment or condition label means: therapeutic diphenylcyclopropenone sensitization with weekly scalp DPC. Blood at each patch-test visit was drawn before the patch test was applied. Eligible patients were aged 18 to 70, diagnosed with alopecia, deemed suitable for DPC therapy, and excluded if pregnant. Total RNA was isolated from unfractionated whole blood collected in Tempus Blood RNA tubes. Via the germline V gene (reference sequence), CDR1 is SGHNT and CDR2 YYREEE. V and J are truncated by 3 bases and 5 bases respectively, leaving an intervening sequence of 21 bases. Including the terminal cysteine and phenylalanine, the CDR3 comprises 17 residues. The CDR3 DNA has 51 bases and is translated from base 1. Libraries were constructed by RACE. TCRdb lists the instrument as NextSeq 500. During library preparation, unique molecular identifiers were attached to individual cDNA molecules so that TCRs could be counted in a quantitative, reproducible way. For every blood RNA sample, sequencing covered both the TCR alpha and TCR beta chains. Processing in the source paper ran as follows. Samples had a median of roughly 91,000 TCRs, with a range from about 20,000 to 690,600. The Decombinator software suite was used to annotate the V, J and CDR3 of the TCR reads. To make PS versus PT1 abundance plots, every sample was subsampled to the same number of TCRs (28,000). Expanded TCRs were defined as absent before sensitization and observed at least eight times at the 2-week time point. The public sequencing data were trimmed at Q25 with fastp and processed into clonotypes with MiXCR by TCRdb, which kept only in-frame beta chains. Each entry is one CDR3 protein sequence, shown with its most common DNA and genes. TCRdb's processing, not the authors' own work, is the source of the V and J calls. A total of 180,000 or so distinct CDR3 sequences appear in this sample, approximately 14% of them only once. The ten largest account for about 1.7% of the sample.

This TCR derives from a woman in her 30s with alopecia areata. Some clones in this sample may be carry-over from other donors' samples. The source was whole blood, collected in connection with sensitization to the hapten diphenylcyclopropenone (DPC). Recombination connected TRBV5-4 to TRBJ2-1, with the D segment possibly TRBD1 or TRBD2, each aligning over 6 bases. The nucleotide sequence is TGTGCCAGCAGCTCGGGGGCCGGCGGGCTCCAAAACAATGAGCAGTTCTTC. It encodes CASSSGAGGLQNNEQFF.